The T cell receptor (beta chain) described here comes from a study of shared clonotypes between healthy human individuals. Sequencing was at deep level. Genomic DNA from each subset was divided evenly over several immunoSEQ plates. Profiled with immunoSEQ multiplex PCR; TCRdb holds only in-frame clones, not every one. The sample has over 2,000,000 clones, around 93% seen once. This clone was observed a handful of times. The antigen is undetermined. In the naive CD8 group, cells lacked CD45RO and were positively selected for CCR7, so terminally differentiated effector memory CD45RA+ cells were left out. Every donor was a Caucasian adult from Nashville, Tennessee. Whole-study results and caveats: Generation probability values for non-shared clonotypes were lower than those for clonotypes shared by all four donors.

This CDR3 comprises 14 residues. V lost 4 bases and J lost 0, with 10 bases in between. Germline loops: CDR1 SGDLS, CDR2 YYNGEE. The V gene is TRBV9, the J gene TRBJ1-1, with D possibly being TRBD1 (6 bases). Specimen: naive CD8+ T cells from PBMCs. This TCR was sampled from a man aged 18 to 29 in good health. Some clones in this sample may be carry-over from other donors' samples. The CDR3 nucleotides read TGTGCCAGCAGCACAGGACAGATGAACACTGAAGCTTTCTTT. Translating gives CASSTGQMNTEAFF.